One TCR beta chain is described in this entry. The antigen remains unidentified. Its ends do not fully match the called genes, so a read error is possible. Unique molecular identifiers were present on cDNA, and template switching added a universal primer site. TCRdb re-analysed the 5' RACE reads in MiXCR, keeping a single row per CDR3 protein. The repertoire includes roughly 1,500,000 distinct CDR3 sequences, around a third of them detected once, and over 0.25% sits in the top ten. These data come from a study of identical twins. General observations from the study: Twins showed weaker excess sharing in their beta out-of-frame sequences. Within cord blood, abundant beta clonotypes carried fewer insertions, but memory repertoires showed no such trend. Out-of-frame alpha sequences shared by twins showed excess low generation probability.

The CDR3 covers 16 residues. Germline V gene data show CDR1 as LGHNA and CDR2 as YNFKEQ. This receptor was identified in a newborn girl in good health. The chain carries TRBV4-2 and TRBJ2-3, with D perhaps being TRBD1 or TRBD2 (6 bases each). Input material: cord blood. CDR3 amino acids: CASSPVMGGGEDTQNF. The CDR3 DNA reads as TGTGCCAGCAGCCCGGTTATGGGGGGCGGGGAAGATACGCAGAATTTT.